The 8 T cell receptor beta chains below were found in one sample sequenced in a study of cytomegalovirus exposure and HLA in healthy donors. PCR was performed using 60 Vbeta and 13 Jbeta primers. Profiled with immunoSEQ multiplex PCR; TCRdb holds only in-frame clones, not every one. This repertoire shows approximately 86,000 clones, 85% found once; its top ten account for 6.5% to 9%. Sequencing used PBMCs. The receptors were gathered from a man in his forties or fifties in good health and CMV-seropositive.

This chain connects TRBV25-1 to TRBJ1-1; D is unclear. The CDR3 is made up of 13 amino acids. Per germline, CDR1 MGHDK and CDR2 SYGVNS. V lost 5 bases and J lost 1, with 8 bases in between. The CDR3 here is CASSTAGNTEAFF. Here the CDR3 DNA reads TGTGCCAGCAGTACGGCGGGGAACACTGAAGCTTTCTTT.

The gene calls are TRBV4-1 and TRBJ2-5; D is perhaps TRBD2 (7 bases). This CDR3 spans 14 amino acids. V shed 4 bases and J shed 6 bases, with 15 bases lying between them. Germline CDR1 is MGHRA and CDR2 is YSYEKL. CDR3 in DNA: TGCGCCAGCAGCCTGGGGGGGCGAGGACAGACCCAGTACTTC. This sequence encodes CASSLGGRGQTQYF.

This clone has just one count. J is TRBJ2-5 and V is TRBV4-2; D perhaps matches TRBD2 (6 bases). This CDR3 spans 15 amino acids. V was shortened by 0 bases and J by 11 bases, with 19 bases between the two germline ends. Looked up from germline, CDR1 is LGHNA and CDR2 is YNFKEQ. CDR3 amino acids: CASSQESAGPSEQYF. The DNA for the CDR3 is TGTGCCAGCAGCCAAGAAAGCGCGGGACCCTCTGAGCAGTACTTC.

This clone was found a few times. The rearrangement links TRBV14 to TRBJ2-5, with a weak D call TRBD1 (6 bases). This CDR3 has 16 amino acids. The ends were cut back, 3 bases at V and 7 bases at J, with 21 bases in the middle. CDR1 SGHDN and CDR2 FVKESK come from the germline V gene. CDR3 in amino acids: CASSHTTGLVKSTQYF. The CDR3 DNA follows: TGTGCCAGCAGCCACACGACAGGCCTGGTTAAGTCGACCCAGTACTTC.

The rearrangement uses TRBV30 and TRBJ1-2, with D possibly TRBD1 on 5 matching bases. The CDR3 is 13 residues long. V was pared by 4 bases and J by 5 bases, with 14 bases between. Germline loops: CDR1 GTSNPN, CDR2 SVGIG (reference sequence). In DNA, the CDR3 is TGTGCCTGGAATGGGGGGGGTTTGTATGGCTACACCTTC. It yields the protein CAWNGGGLYGYTF.

The V and J genes are TRBV28 and TRBJ1-2; 11 bases agree with TRBD1. Germline trimming cut 6 bases from V and 2 bases from J; bases unmatched to any gene: 5. The germline gives CDR1 MDHEN, CDR2 SYDVKM. This CDR3 has 15 residues. The CDR3 spells CASRHRDRGNYGYTF. The CDR3 DNA reads TGTGCCAGCAGACACCGGGACAGGGGGAACTATGGCTACACCTTC.

V and J are TRBV6-1 and TRBJ1-5; 8 positions agree with TRBD1. CDR1 MNHNS and CDR2 SASEGT come from the germline V gene. Losses at the gene ends were 2 bases for V and 1 base for J; bases not matched to a gene: 4. The CDR3 extends over 16 amino acids. This chain's CDR3 is CASSEPGGWSNQPQHF. As DNA, the CDR3 is TGTGCCAGCAGTGAACCAGGGGGCTGGAGCAATCAGCCCCAGCATTTT.

This chain uses TRBV7-3 with TRBJ2-3; 16 bases match TRBD2. CDR1 SGHTA and CDR2 FQGTGA come from the germline V gene. This CDR3 is built from 19 residues. V lost 5 bases to trimming and J lost 5 bases; unmatched junction nucleotides: 13. The chain's CDR3 is CASSKKPGLAGGLRDTQYF. CDR3 sequence (DNA): TGTGCCAGCAGCAAAAAGCCGGGACTAGCGGGGGGGCTTAGAGATACGCAGTATTTT.